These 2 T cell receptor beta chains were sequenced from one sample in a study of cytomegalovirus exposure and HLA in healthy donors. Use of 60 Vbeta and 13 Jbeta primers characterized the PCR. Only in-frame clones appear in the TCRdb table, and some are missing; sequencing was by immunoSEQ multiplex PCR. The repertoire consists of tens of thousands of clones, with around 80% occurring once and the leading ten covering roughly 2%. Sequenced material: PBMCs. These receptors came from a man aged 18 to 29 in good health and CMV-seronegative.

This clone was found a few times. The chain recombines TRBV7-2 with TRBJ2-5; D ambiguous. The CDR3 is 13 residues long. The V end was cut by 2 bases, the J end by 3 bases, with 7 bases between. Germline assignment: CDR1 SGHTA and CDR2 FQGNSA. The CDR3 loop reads CASSLSPEETQYF. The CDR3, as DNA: TGTGCCAGCAGCTTATCTCCGGAAGAGACCCAGTACTTC.

The CDR3 spells CAAGGNLGEQYF. The CDR3 nucleotides are TGTGCCGCCGGGGGAAATCTCGGCGAGCAGTACTTC. The chain joins TRBV28 to TRBJ2-7; D is perhaps TRBD2 (6 bases). This CDR3 is built from 12 residues. Germline assignment: CDR1 MDHEN and CDR2 SYDVKM. Deletions cut 11 bases from V and 6 bases from J, with 17 bases between.